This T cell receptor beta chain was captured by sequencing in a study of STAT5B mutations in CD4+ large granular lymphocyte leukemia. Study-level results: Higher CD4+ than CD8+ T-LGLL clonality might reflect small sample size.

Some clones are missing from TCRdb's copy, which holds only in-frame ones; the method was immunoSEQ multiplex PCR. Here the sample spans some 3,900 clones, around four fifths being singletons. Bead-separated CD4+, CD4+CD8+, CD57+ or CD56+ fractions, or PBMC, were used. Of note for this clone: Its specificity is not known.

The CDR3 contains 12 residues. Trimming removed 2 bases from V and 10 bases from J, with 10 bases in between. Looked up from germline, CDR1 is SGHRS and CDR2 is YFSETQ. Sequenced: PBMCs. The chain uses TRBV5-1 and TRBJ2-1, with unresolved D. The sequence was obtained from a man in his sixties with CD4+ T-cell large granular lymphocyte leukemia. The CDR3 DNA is TGCGCCAGCAGCTTCCCGGTGGAGGAGCAGTTCTTC. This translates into CASSFPVEEQFF.